This T cell receptor (beta chain) originates from a study of blood T cell repertoires in COVID-19. The CDR3 loop spans 17 amino acids. The junction had 9 bases not matched to a gene; V was cut back by 3 bases and J by 9 bases. In germline, CDR1 is LGHDT, CDR2 YNNKEL (reference sequence). Only in-frame clones appear in the TCRdb table, and some are missing; sequencing was by immunoSEQ multiplex PCR. Of 350,000 to 450,000 clones in the sample, around 87% were seen once. Sequencing input: PBMCs or T cells enriched from blood (not recorded which). The TCR originated in a middle-aged man in a cohort exposed to, infected with or recovered from COVID-19 (not recorded which). This chain joins TRBV3-1 (or the pseudogene TRBV3-2) and TRBJ1-6; the match to TRBD1 covers 12 bases. The CDR3 DNA is TGTGCCAGCAGCCACTACCCCCCGGGACAGGGGGCTTCACCCCTCCACTTT. Residues: CASSHYPPGQGASPLHF.